The present entry profiles one TCR beta chain with its context. The method was immunoSEQ multiplex PCR; TCRdb's version includes in-frame clones alone and lacks a portion of them. The sample consists of 170,000 or so clones, about nine tenths of them appearing once. This entry comes from a study of T cell responses to AZD1222 COVID-19 vaccine. The V end lost 3 bases, the J end lost 2 bases, and 11 bases lay between the germline ends. This CDR3 is built from 14 residues. Germline V lookup: CDR1 MNHEY, CDR2 SMNVEV (reference sequence). V and J are TRBV27 and TRBJ2-7, with D possibly called TRBD1 or TRBD2 (5 bases each). Material: peripheral blood, obtained on day 0 of AZD1222 vaccination. This TCR was sampled from an adult in good health. Written as DNA, the CDR3 is TGTGCCAGCAGTTTTGGGGACCGAACCTACGAGCAGTACTTC. Its protein is CASSFGDRTYEQYF.